In this sample, the clone carrying this T cell receptor (beta chain) turned up many times. These data originate in a study of tumor-infiltrating lymphocytes in primary liver carcinoma. Across the study: Patients included men and women of 30 to 69 years.

From approximately 20-30 mg of unsorted bulk tissue, DNA and RNA were co-extracted together. Each participant had primary liver carcinoma, and surgical resection was the treatment. Per germline, CDR1 MNHEY and CDR2 SVGAGI. Trimming removed 2 bases at V and 10 bases at J, with 20 bases between. The CDR3 length is 15 residues. From approximately 450 ng total RNA, TCR beta cDNA was generated with a primer in the constant region. Library construction for TCR beta comprised three nested multiplex PCR rounds performed with slightly modified ARM-PCR. Running around 10 cycles apiece, the first two PCR rounds relied on TRBV1-TRBV30 forward primers together with a C-beta reverse primer. One entry per CDR3 protein results from TCRdb running MiXCR on the multiplex PCR reads. The table includes some 87,000 distinct CDR3 sequences, approximately 68% detected once.

The chain joins TRBV6-5 to TRBJ1-1; weak D call: TRBD1 (5 bases). The material sequenced was tumor-adjacent normal liver tissue. This TCR was recovered from a man aged 40-55 years with primary liver carcinoma and hepatitis B virus infection. As DNA, the CDR3 is TGTGCCAGCAGTTACGCGGGGGACGGAGCGGGAGTAGCTTTCTTT. Protein product: CASSYAGDGAGVAFF.